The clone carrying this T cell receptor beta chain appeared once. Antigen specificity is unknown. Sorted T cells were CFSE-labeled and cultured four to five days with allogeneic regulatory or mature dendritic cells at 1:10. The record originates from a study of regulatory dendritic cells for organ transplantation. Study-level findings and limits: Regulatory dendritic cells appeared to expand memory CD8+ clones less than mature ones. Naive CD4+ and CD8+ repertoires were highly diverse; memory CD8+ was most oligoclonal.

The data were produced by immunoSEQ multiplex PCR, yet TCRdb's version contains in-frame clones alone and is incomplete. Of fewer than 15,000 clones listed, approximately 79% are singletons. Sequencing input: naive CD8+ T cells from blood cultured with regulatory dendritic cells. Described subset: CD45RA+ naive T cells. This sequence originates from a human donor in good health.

The CDR3 is CASSTMRNTEAFF. The CDR3 DNA sequence: TGTGCCAGCAGCACTATGAGAAACACTGAAGCTTTCTTT. J is TRBJ1-1 and V is TRBV6-5; D is undetermined. This CDR3 region has 13 residues. The germline V and J ends were trimmed by 6 bases and 2 bases, with 10 bases remaining between them. Looked up from germline, CDR1 is MNHEY and CDR2 is SVGAGI.